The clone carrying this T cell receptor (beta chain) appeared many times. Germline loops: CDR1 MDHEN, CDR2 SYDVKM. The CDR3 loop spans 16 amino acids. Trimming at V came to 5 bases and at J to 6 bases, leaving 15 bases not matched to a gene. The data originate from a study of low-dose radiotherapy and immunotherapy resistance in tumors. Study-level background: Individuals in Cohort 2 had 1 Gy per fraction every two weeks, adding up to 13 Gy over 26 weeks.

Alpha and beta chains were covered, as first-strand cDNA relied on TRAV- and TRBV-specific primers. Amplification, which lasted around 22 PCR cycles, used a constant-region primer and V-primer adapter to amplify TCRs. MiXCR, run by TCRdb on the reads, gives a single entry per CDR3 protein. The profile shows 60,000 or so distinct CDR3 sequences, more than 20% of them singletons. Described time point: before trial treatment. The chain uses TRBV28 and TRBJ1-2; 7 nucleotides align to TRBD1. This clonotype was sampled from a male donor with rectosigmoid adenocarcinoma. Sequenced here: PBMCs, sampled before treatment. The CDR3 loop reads CASSVLSPGGKDGYTF. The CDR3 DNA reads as TGTGCCAGCAGTGTCCTCTCCCCAGGGGGAAAGGATGGCTACACCTTC.